This T cell receptor beta chain was sequenced during a study of T cell responses to AZD1222 COVID-19 vaccine. This table comes from immunoSEQ multiplex PCR, and its TCRdb copy is limited to in-frame clones, with some not included. Among about 210,000 clones listed, 94% were seen once. As to this clone: Antigen specificity is unknown.

General study findings and limits: Unmutated variant regions reportedly attract nearly half of all spike-specific TCRs. Only a handful of people who got AZD1222 tested seropositive at baseline. Spike as a whole was targeted by vaccine-associated CD4 TCRs, dominant at 160-218 and 743-854.

The sample consisted of peripheral blood, taken 28 days after the second dose of the MenACWY control vaccine. The TCR originated in an adult who received the MenACWY meningococcal vaccine as a control.

The CDR3 sequence is CASSLALGPGDTEAFF. In DNA, the CDR3 is TGTGCCAGCAGCTTAGCGTTGGGCCCGGGGGACACTGAAGCTTTCTTT. The V call is TRBV7-9, the J call TRBJ1-1, with D possibly TRBD1 on 5 matching bases. The CDR3 sequence is 16 residues long. Germline V gene sequence: CDR1 SEHNR, CDR2 FQNEAQ (reference sequence). V lost 0 bases, J lost 3 bases, and 14 bases lay in between.